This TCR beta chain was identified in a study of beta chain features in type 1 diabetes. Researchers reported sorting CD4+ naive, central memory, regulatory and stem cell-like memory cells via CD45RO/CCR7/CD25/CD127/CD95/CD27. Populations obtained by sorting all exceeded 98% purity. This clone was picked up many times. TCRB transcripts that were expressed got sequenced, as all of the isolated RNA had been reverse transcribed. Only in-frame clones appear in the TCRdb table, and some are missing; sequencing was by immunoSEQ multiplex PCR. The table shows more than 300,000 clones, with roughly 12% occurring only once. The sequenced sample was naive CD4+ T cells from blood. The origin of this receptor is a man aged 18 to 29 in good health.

CDR3 amino acids: CASSQVGGTYEQYF. The CDR3 DNA follows: TGCGCCAGCAGCCAAGTCGGAGGGACCTACGAGCAGTACTTC. The V call is TRBV4-3, the J call TRBJ2-7; a possible D gene is TRBD2 (6 bases). Between the trimmed V and J ends, which lost 1 base and 2 bases, there was a span of 9 bases. There are 14 residues in the CDR3. Germline V lookup: CDR1 LGHNA, CDR2 YSLEER.